This T cell receptor beta chain originates from a study of T cell changes during pregnancy in multiple sclerosis (dated by TCRdb to between 2018 and 2021). About the study as a whole: In women with multiple sclerosis, the researchers looked at how the T cell repertoire shifted as pregnancy progressed.

Library creation used the immunoSEQ multiplex PCR assay. Entries here come from immuneACCESS through TCRdb and include only in-frame sequences with V and J called. Some clones fail to appear in such tables; in the studies checked, an unresolved V gene covers under half of the shortfall, and the cause of the remainder is unknown. The sample table holds roughly 60,000 clones, of which around 90% were seen once. Approximately 1.5% of the sample rests with the top ten. Trimming costs V 3 bases and J 4 bases, and their ends lie 13 bases apart. According to the germline V gene (reference sequence), CDR1 reads SEHNR and CDR2 reads FQNEAQ. Including the terminal cysteine and phenylalanine, the CDR3 comprises 14 residues. Just CDR3 DNA is preserved here, 42 bases in frame from base 1. About this clone: The antigen it recognizes is unknown. No much larger clone exists at a distance of one base, and base qualities are not known.

This sequence was found in a female donor with multiple sclerosis, enrolled in a pregnancy study. Material: peripheral blood, obtained in the second trimester of pregnancy. The chain is assembled from TRBV7-9 and TRBJ2-7; the D gene remains uncertain. CDR3 region: CASSFYPRLYEQYF. The nucleotide sequence reads TGTGCCAGCAGCTTTTATCCGCGGTTATACGAGCAGTACTTC.